A selection of T cell receptor beta chains follows, all from one sample in a study of CD8 T cells in Susac syndrome. TCRdb fed the immunoSEQ multiplex PCR reads into MiXCR, producing one record per CDR3 protein. This sample has more than 100,000 distinct CDR3 sequences, with around 75% found just once. The sequencing sample was made of CD8+ T cells from PBMCs. All receptors derive from a human donor with multiple sclerosis. Each CDR3 is given with its conserved first and last residue. A D gene is named only where the DNA matches it firmly. Clone sizes are given selectively: once, few, many, or a class where the clone is expanded.

clone size: -; V gene: TRBV5-1; J gene: TRBJ1-2; D gene: -; CDR3 DNA: TGCGCCAGCCGGGGGGAAGTGAATGGCTACACCTTC; CDR3 protein: CASRGEVNGYTF
clone size: -; V gene: TRBV19; J gene: TRBJ2-1; D gene: -; CDR3 DNA: TGTGCCAGTACCCCGGGCGTTCAATTACCACCTAATGAGCAGTTCTTC; CDR3 protein: CASTPGVQLPPNEQFF
clone size: few; V gene: TRBV5-1; J gene: TRBJ2-5; D gene: -; CDR3 DNA: TGCGCCAGCAGCTTGGGCGTCAGCGGGCAGTACTTC; CDR3 protein: CASSLGVSGQYF
clone size: -; V gene: TRBV11-2; J gene: TRBJ1-1; D gene: -; CDR3 DNA: TGTGCCAGCAGCTTAGGCGGGGGGCGGTACACTGAAGCTTTCTTT; CDR3 protein: CASSLGGGRYTEAFF
clone size: -; V gene: TRBV9; J gene: TRBJ1-2; D gene: -; CDR3 DNA: TGTGCCAGCAGCGGTTGGACAGAGCTAAGAGAGTTCTATGGCTACACCTTC; CDR3 protein: CASSGWTELREFYGYTF
clone size: -; V gene: TRBV7-9; J gene: TRBJ2-5; D gene: -; CDR3 DNA: TGTGCCAGCAGACTGGGGCTAGTCGATAGGGGGAAACAAGAGACCCAGTACTTC; CDR3 protein: CASRLGLVDRGKQETQYF
clone size: -; V gene: TRBV19; J gene: TRBJ2-1; D gene: -; CDR3 DNA: TGTGCCAGTAGTATAAGATACATAGGGGCGTATGAGCAGTTCTTC; CDR3 protein: CASSIRYIGAYEQFF
clone size: -; V gene: TRBV9; J gene: TRBJ2-7; D gene: TRBD2; CDR3 DNA: TGTGCCAGCAGCGTCGGACTAGCGGGAGGGTACGAGCAGTACTTC; CDR3 protein: CASSVGLAGGYEQYF
clone size: -; V gene: TRBV12-3/TRBV12-4; J gene: TRBJ2-3; D gene: -; CDR3 DNA: TGTGCCAGCAGTTTCTTCAGGGGGGGCGATACGCAGTATTTT; CDR3 protein: CASSFFRGGDTQYF
clone size: once; V gene: TRBV19; J gene: TRBJ1-1; D gene: -; CDR3 DNA: TGTGCCAGTAGTATTTCGGTGAACACTGAAGCTTTCTTT; CDR3 protein: CASSISVNTEAFF
clone size: once; V gene: TRBV20-1; J gene: TRBJ2-5; D gene: TRBD2; CDR3 DNA: TGCAGTATCCGGGGGACTAGCGGGATAGAGACCCAGTACTTC; CDR3 protein: CSIRGTSGIETQYF
clone size: -; V gene: TRBV27; J gene: TRBJ1-3; D gene: -; CDR3 DNA: TGTGCCAGCAGTCAAGATTCGAACTCTGGAAACACCATATATTTT; CDR3 protein: CASSQDSNSGNTIYF
clone size: -; V gene: TRBV2; J gene: TRBJ1-6; D gene: -; CDR3 DNA: TGTGCCAGCAGCGGGACCGGGGGCGATTCACCCCTCCACTTT; CDR3 protein: CASSGTGGDSPLHF
clone size: -; V gene: TRBV5-1; J gene: TRBJ1-5; D gene: -; CDR3 DNA: TGCGCCAGCAGCTTATTTGGGGAAATCAATCAGCCCCAGCATTTT; CDR3 protein: CASSLFGEINQPQHF
clone size: few; V gene: TRBV28; J gene: TRBJ2-2; D gene: TRBD2; CDR3 DNA: TGTGCCAGCAGCCCGCTAGCGGGGAACACCGGGGAGCTGTTTTTT; CDR3 protein: CASSPLAGNTGELFF
clone size: -; V gene: TRBV5-4; J gene: TRBJ1-2; D gene: TRBD1; CDR3 DNA: TGTGCCAGCAGCGTGGACAGGGGGCTTTATGGCTACACCTTC; CDR3 protein: CASSVDRGLYGYTF
clone size: -; V gene: TRBV7-9; J gene: TRBJ1-3; D gene: TRBD1; CDR3 DNA: TGTGCCAGCAGCCACCGGGACAGCTCTGGAAACACCATATATTTT; CDR3 protein: CASSHRDSSGNTIYF
clone size: -; V gene: TRBV4-1; J gene: TRBJ1-2; D gene: -; CDR3 DNA: TGCGCCAGCAGCCAAGATACACTATTCCGGGACCCTCGGGGAACTAACTATGGCTACACCTTC; CDR3 protein: CASSQDTLFRDPRGTNYGYTF
clone size: -; V gene: TRBV27; J gene: TRBJ2-2; D gene: TRBD1; CDR3 DNA: TGTGCCAGCTCCGACAGGGGCGGGTATACCGGGGAGCTGTTTTTT; CDR3 protein: CASSDRGGYTGELFF
clone size: -; V gene: TRBV2; J gene: TRBJ2-1; D gene: TRBD2; CDR3 DNA: TGTGCCAGCAGTGAGTATAGCGGGAGGAACAATGAGCAGTTCTTC; CDR3 protein: CASSEYSGRNNEQFF
clone size: -; V gene: TRBV15; J gene: TRBJ1-1; D gene: -; CDR3 DNA: TGTGCCACCAGCAGAGATGGCGGCTACACTGAAGCTTTCTTT; CDR3 protein: CATSRDGGYTEAFF
clone size: -; V gene: TRBV6-1; J gene: TRBJ1-1; D gene: -; CDR3 DNA: TGTGCCAGCACATTTGGCACTGAAGCTTTCTTT; CDR3 protein: CASTFGTEAFF
clone size: -; V gene: TRBV30; J gene: TRBJ1-4; D gene: -; CDR3 DNA: TGTGCCTGGAGTGTTGGCGTACAGGGTCGGGAAAAACTGTTTTTT; CDR3 protein: CAWSVGVQGREKLFF
clone size: -; V gene: TRBV5-1; J gene: TRBJ1-1; D gene: TRBD1; CDR3 DNA: TGCGCCAGCAGCCTACTGACAGGGATGAACACTGAAGCTTTCTTT; CDR3 protein: CASSLLTGMNTEAFF
clone size: -; V gene: TRBV20-1; J gene: TRBJ2-1; D gene: TRBD1; CDR3 DNA: TGCAGTGCTCGCCGACAGGGAGCGACCTACAATGAGCAGTTCTTC; CDR3 protein: CSARRQGATYNEQFF
clone size: -; V gene: TRBV30; J gene: TRBJ1-1; D gene: -; CDR3 DNA: TGTGCCTGGAGGCAGGTTGAAGCTTTCTTT; CDR3 protein: CAWRQVEAFF
clone size: -; V gene: TRBV29-1; J gene: TRBJ1-2; D gene: TRBD1; CDR3 DNA: TGCAGCGTTGAAGTTTTCGGGACAGGGAACTATGGCTACACCTTC; CDR3 protein: CSVEVFGTGNYGYTF
clone size: -; V gene: TRBV21-1; J gene: TRBJ1-2; D gene: -; CDR3 DNA: TGTGCCAGCAGCAAGGGACAGAAAGACTATGGCTACACCTTC; CDR3 protein: CASSKGQKDYGYTF
clone size: -; V gene: TRBV29-1; J gene: TRBJ2-1; D gene: -; CDR3 DNA: TGCAGCGTTGGGAATCCGGGGACTCTTTTGGATGAGCAGTTCTTC; CDR3 protein: CSVGNPGTLLDEQFF
clone size: -; V gene: TRBV24-1; J gene: TRBJ2-3; D gene: -; CDR3 DNA: TGTGCCACCAGTGATTTCCGTCTGGGATGGGTTTATACGCAGTATTTT; CDR3 protein: CATSDFRLGWVYTQYF
clone size: -; V gene: TRBV20-1; J gene: TRBJ2-1; D gene: -; CDR3 DNA: TGCAGTGCTGGACCTCTGGAGCAGTTCTTC; CDR3 protein: CSAGPLEQFF
clone size: -; V gene: TRBV7-9; J gene: TRBJ2-1; D gene: TRBD2; CDR3 DNA: TGTGCCAGCAGCCCCCGGACTAGCGACCCCTACAATGAGCAGTTCTTC; CDR3 protein: CASSPRTSDPYNEQFF
clone size: -; V gene: TRBV5-1; J gene: TRBJ2-2; D gene: -; CDR3 DNA: TGCGCCAGCAGCTTTAACGCAGTAGGCCTGGATTACACCGGGGAGCTGTTTTTT; CDR3 protein: CASSFNAVGLDYTGELFF
clone size: -; V gene: TRBV4-2; J gene: TRBJ2-2; D gene: -; CDR3 DNA: TGTGCCAGCAGCCAAAGACAGGAGTCGAACACCGGGGAGCTGTTTTTT; CDR3 protein: CASSQRQESNTGELFF
clone size: -; V gene: TRBV20-1; J gene: TRBJ2-4; D gene: TRBD1; CDR3 DNA: TGCAGTGCTAGACCGATTGACAGGGAAGTGGGTCAGTACTTC; CDR3 protein: CSARPIDREVGQYF
clone size: -; V gene: TRBV2; J gene: TRBJ1-5; D gene: -; CDR3 DNA: TGTGCCAGCAGCGGTTTTGGCTATAGCAATCAGCCCCAGCATTTT; CDR3 protein: CASSGFGYSNQPQHF
clone size: -; V gene: TRBV20-1; J gene: TRBJ2-1; D gene: TRBD2; CDR3 DNA: TGCAGTGCTAGAGATGGAGCTAGCGGGGACCCGAACTCCTACAATGAGCAGTTCTTC; CDR3 protein: CSARDGASGDPNSYNEQFF
clone size: few; V gene: TRBV27; J gene: TRBJ1-5; D gene: -; CDR3 DNA: TGTGCCAGCAGTTTACGGGAGGGGAATCAGCCCCAGCATTTT; CDR3 protein: CASSLREGNQPQHF
clone size: few; V gene: TRBV5-4; J gene: TRBJ1-1; D gene: -; CDR3 DNA: TGTGCCAGCAGCTTGGCGATTCGGGGGCTCGAAGCTTTCTTT; CDR3 protein: CASSLAIRGLEAFF
clone size: few; V gene: TRBV5-4; J gene: TRBJ2-1; D gene: -; CDR3 DNA: TGTGCCAGCAGCTTGGGACGGACATACAATGAGCAGTTCTTC; CDR3 protein: CASSLGRTYNEQFF
clone size: -; V gene: TRBV27; J gene: TRBJ2-7; D gene: -; CDR3 DNA: TGTGCCAGCAGTTTGTTAGGGAGCGAGCAGTACTTC; CDR3 protein: CASSLLGSEQYF
clone size: -; V gene: TRBV20-1; J gene: TRBJ1-1; D gene: TRBD1; CDR3 DNA: TGCAGTGCTAGTAGTACCGGGACAGGGCCAGCTTTCTTT; CDR3 protein: CSASSTGTGPAFF
clone size: few; V gene: TRBV19; J gene: TRBJ1-1; D gene: TRBD1; CDR3 DNA: TGTGCCAGTAGTATACTCCAGGGGGGTCCCGCTGAAGCTTTCTTT; CDR3 protein: CASSILQGGPAEAFF
clone size: -; V gene: TRBV28; J gene: TRBJ2-1; D gene: TRBD1; CDR3 DNA: TGTGCCAGCAGTTTATCCCGACAGGGCATTTACAATGAGCAGTTCTTC; CDR3 protein: CASSLSRQGIYNEQFF
clone size: few; V gene: TRBV24-1; J gene: TRBJ2-7; D gene: -; CDR3 DNA: TGTGCCACCAGTGATTCTCCCGGAGAGGGAGGCGAGCAGTACTTC; CDR3 protein: CATSDSPGEGGEQYF
clone size: -; V gene: TRBV28; J gene: TRBJ2-7; D gene: -; CDR3 DNA: TGTGCCAGCAGTTTATCCAGGGGCTACGAGCAGTACTTC; CDR3 protein: CASSLSRGYEQYF
clone size: few; V gene: TRBV4-1; J gene: TRBJ1-1; D gene: -; CDR3 DNA: TGCGCCAGCAGCCAAGTTGCCAGTAACACTGAAGCTTTCTTT; CDR3 protein: CASSQVASNTEAFF
clone size: once; V gene: TRBV27; J gene: TRBJ1-4; D gene: -; CDR3 DNA: TGTGCCAGCAGTTTAACAGGGCCAGGGGTTAATGAAAAACTGTTTTTT; CDR3 protein: CASSLTGPGVNEKLFF
clone size: -; V gene: TRBV9; J gene: TRBJ2-3; D gene: -; CDR3 DNA: TGTGCCAGCAGCGCCGAGACCTATTTCACAGATACGCAGTATTTT; CDR3 protein: CASSAETYFTDTQYF
clone size: -; V gene: TRBV29-1; J gene: TRBJ2-7; D gene: TRBD1; CDR3 DNA: TGCAGCGTTCGGACAGGGGTCTCCTACGAGCAGTACTTC; CDR3 protein: CSVRTGVSYEQYF
clone size: -; V gene: TRBV27; J gene: TRBJ1-6; D gene: -; CDR3 DNA: TGTGCCAGCAGTCCGCTCACAGGGTCTAATTCACCCCTCCACTTT; CDR3 protein: CASSPLTGSNSPLHF
clone size: few; V gene: TRBV4-1; J gene: TRBJ2-2; D gene: TRBD1; CDR3 DNA: TGCGCCAGCAGCCCCCAGGGGACAGGGGAACCCGGGGAGCTGTTTTTT; CDR3 protein: CASSPQGTGEPGELFF
clone size: -; V gene: TRBV28; J gene: TRBJ2-1; D gene: TRBD2; CDR3 DNA: TGTGCCAGCAGACTCGCAGCGGGAGGGTCCTACAATGAGCAGTTCTTC; CDR3 protein: CASRLAAGGSYNEQFF
clone size: -; V gene: TRBV2; J gene: TRBJ2-1; D gene: -; CDR3 DNA: TGTGCCAGCAGGCCTACAGGGGAGGGACTCGATGAGCAGTTCTTC; CDR3 protein: CASRPTGEGLDEQFF
clone size: -; V gene: TRBV6-2/TRBV6-3; J gene: TRBJ2-5; D gene: -; CDR3 DNA: TGTGCCAGCAGTTATGCCGAGACCCAGTACTTC; CDR3 protein: CASSYAETQYF
clone size: -; V gene: TRBV30; J gene: TRBJ2-2; D gene: -; CDR3 DNA: TGTGCCTGGAGCGCCTTCGCCCGGGACCTCCTCACGGCCGGGGAGCTGTTTTTT; CDR3 protein: CAWSAFARDLLTAGELFF
clone size: -; V gene: TRBV4-2; J gene: TRBJ1-2; D gene: -; CDR3 DNA: TGTGCCAGCAGCCAAGATTCGGGGGAAATAATCGGGGGAACCTATGGCTACACCTTC; CDR3 protein: CASSQDSGEIIGGTYGYTF